This T cell receptor beta chain is drawn from a study of T cells after yellow fever vaccination. Study findings and constraints: Clones from primary vaccination mostly reappeared after the booster (96% CD4, over 85% CD8). Repertoires obtained by FACS sorting could include abundant clonotypes that entered as contaminants from the bulk population. The study found a weaker secondary response that peaked faster, day 5 versus 15.

TCRdb called the 5' RACE reads again in MiXCR, with one record for every CDR3 protein. The table includes around 320,000 distinct CDR3 sequences, 8.5% to 10% detected once. Comments on this clonotype: Antigen unknown.

Sequenced material: CD4+ T cells sorted from PBMCs, taken 5 days after the yellow fever booster vaccination. This receptor was obtained from a man aged 18 to 30 who received the YFV17D yellow fever vaccine.

The chain's CDR3 is CSADDRAGSAEAFF. CDR3 sequence (DNA): TGCAGTGCGGACGACAGGGCCGGTTCGGCTGAAGCTTTCTTT. The chain has TRBV20-1 and TRBJ1-1, with TRBD1 matching over 7 bases. Germline assignment: CDR1 DFQATT and CDR2 SNEGSKA (reference sequence). Unmatched junction bases numbered 13, after V lost 6 bases and J lost 6 bases. The CDR3 contains 14 residues.